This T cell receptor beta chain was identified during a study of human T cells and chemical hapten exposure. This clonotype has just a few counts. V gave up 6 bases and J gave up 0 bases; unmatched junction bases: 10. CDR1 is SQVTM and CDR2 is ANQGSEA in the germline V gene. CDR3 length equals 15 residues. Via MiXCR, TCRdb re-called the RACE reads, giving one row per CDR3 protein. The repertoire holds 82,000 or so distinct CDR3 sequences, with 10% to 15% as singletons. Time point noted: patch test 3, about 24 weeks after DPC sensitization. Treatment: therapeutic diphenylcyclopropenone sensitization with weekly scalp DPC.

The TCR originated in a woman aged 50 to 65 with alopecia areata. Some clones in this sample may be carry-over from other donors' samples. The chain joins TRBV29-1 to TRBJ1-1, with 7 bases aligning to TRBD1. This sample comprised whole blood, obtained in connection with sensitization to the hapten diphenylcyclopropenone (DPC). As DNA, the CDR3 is TGCAGCGTGAAGCGGACAGGACTCATGAACACTGAAGCTTTCTTT. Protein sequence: CSVKRTGLMNTEAFF.